This TCR beta chain was recorded in a study of T-cell reconstitution after alpha-beta-depleted transplantation in children. A library of TCRbeta sequences, prepared with unique molecular identifiers, was generated. From the PCR reads, TCRdb called clonotypes with MiXCR, one entry per CDR3 protein. The repertoire holds approximately 83,000 distinct CDR3 sequences, with approximately 12% as singletons. The sample holds many counts of this clonotype. Per the germline V gene, CDR1 is SEHNR and CDR2 is FQNEAQ (reference sequence). With 9 bases clipped from V and 11 bases from J, the junction kept 9 bases outside the gene matches. The CDR3 is made up of 11 amino acids.

Sample: PBMCs from the stem cell graft donor, taken from the stem cell graft. The TCR was taken from a human donor who donated a stem cell graft to a child with inherited bone marrow failure. The gene calls are TRBV7-9 and TRBJ1-1; 7 bases line up with TRBD1. This CDR3 is CASSLGGQAFF. Written as DNA, the CDR3 is TGTGCCAGTAGCCTAGGGGGCCAGGCTTTCTTT. Variable domain in full (rest from reference TRBV7-9 and TRBJ1-1): DTGVSQNPRHKITKRGQNVTFRCDPISEHNRLYWYRQTLGQGPEFLTYFQNEAQLEKSRLLSDRFSAERPKGSFSTLEIQRTEQGDSAMYLCASSLGGQAFFGQGTRLTVV.